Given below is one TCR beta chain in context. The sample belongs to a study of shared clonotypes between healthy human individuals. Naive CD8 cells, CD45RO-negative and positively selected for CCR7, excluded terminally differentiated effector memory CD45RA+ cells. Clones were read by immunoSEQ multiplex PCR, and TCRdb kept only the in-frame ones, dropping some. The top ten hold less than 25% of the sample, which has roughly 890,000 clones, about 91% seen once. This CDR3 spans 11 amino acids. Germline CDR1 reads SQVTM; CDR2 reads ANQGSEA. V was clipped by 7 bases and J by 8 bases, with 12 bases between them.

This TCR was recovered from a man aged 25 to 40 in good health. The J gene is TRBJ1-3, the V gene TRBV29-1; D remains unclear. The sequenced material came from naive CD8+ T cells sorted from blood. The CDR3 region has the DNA TGCAGCGGGCCTCTCGTGTACACCATATATTTT. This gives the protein CSGPLVYTIYF.